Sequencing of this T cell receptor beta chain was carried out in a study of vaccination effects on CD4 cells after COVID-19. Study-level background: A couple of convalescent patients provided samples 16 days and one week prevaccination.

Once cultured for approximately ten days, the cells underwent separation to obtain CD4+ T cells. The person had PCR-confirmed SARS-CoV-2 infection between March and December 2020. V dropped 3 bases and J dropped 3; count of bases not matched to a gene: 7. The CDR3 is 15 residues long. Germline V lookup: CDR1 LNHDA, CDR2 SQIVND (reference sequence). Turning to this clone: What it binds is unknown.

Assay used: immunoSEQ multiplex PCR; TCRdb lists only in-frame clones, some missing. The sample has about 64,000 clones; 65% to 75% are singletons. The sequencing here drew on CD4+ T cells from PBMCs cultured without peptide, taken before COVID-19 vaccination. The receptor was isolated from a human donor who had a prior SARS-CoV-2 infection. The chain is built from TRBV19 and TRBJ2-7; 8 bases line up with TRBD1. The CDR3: CASSIASGQGYEQYF. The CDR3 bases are TGTGCCAGTAGTATTGCCTCAGGACAGGGCTACGAGCAGTACTTC. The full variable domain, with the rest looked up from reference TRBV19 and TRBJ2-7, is DGGITQSPKYLFRKEGQNVTLSCEQNLNHDAMYWYRQDPGQGLRLIYYSQIVNDFQKGDIAEGYSVSREKKESFPLTVTSAQKNPTAFYLCASSIASGQGYEQYFGPGTRLTVT.